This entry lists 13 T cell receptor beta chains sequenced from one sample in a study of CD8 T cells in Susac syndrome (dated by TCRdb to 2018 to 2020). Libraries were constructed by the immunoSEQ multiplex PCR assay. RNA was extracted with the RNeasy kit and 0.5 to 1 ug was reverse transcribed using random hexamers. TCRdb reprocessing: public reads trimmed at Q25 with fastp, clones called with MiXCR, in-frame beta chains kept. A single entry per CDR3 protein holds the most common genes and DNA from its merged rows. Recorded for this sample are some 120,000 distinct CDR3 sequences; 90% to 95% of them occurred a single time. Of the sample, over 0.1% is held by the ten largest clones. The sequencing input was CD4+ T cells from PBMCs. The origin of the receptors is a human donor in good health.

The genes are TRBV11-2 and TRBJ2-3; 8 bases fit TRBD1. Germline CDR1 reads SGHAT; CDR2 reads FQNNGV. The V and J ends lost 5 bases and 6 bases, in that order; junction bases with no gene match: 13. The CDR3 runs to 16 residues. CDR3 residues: CASSHRAGQGWDTQYF. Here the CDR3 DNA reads TGTGCCAGCAGCCATCGTGCAGGACAGGGATGGGATACGCAGTATTTT.

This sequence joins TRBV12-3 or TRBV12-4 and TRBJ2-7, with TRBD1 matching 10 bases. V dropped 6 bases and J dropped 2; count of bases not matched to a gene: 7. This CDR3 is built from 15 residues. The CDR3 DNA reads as TGTGCCAGCAGCCCCAAGGGACAGGGGACCTACGAGCAGTACTTC. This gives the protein CASSPKGQGTYEQYF.

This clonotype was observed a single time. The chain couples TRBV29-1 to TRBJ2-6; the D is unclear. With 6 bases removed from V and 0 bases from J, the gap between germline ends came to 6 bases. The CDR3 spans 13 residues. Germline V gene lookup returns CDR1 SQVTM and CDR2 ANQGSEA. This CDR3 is CSVNLSGANVLTF. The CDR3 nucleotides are TGCAGCGTAAATCTCTCTGGGGCCAACGTCCTGACTTTC. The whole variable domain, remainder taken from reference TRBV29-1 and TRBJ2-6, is SAVISQKPSRDICQRGTSLTIQCQVDSQVTMMFWYRQQPGQSLTLIATANQGSEATYESGFVIDKFPISRPNLTFSTLTVSNMSPEDSSIYLCSVNLSGANVLTFGAGSRLTVL.

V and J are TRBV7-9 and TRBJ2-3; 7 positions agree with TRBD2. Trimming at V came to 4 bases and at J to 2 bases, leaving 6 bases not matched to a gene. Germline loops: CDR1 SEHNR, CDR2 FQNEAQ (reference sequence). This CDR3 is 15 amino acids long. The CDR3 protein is CASSSVAGNTDTQYF. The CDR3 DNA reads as TGTGCCAGCAGCTCGGTAGCGGGTAACACAGATACGCAGTATTTT. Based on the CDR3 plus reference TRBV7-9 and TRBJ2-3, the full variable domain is DTGVSQNPRHKITKRGQNVTFRCDPISEHNRLYWYRQTLGQGPEFLTYFQNEAQLEKSRLLSDRFSAERPKGSFSTLEIQRTEQGDSAMYLCASSSVAGNTDTQYFGPGTRLTVL.

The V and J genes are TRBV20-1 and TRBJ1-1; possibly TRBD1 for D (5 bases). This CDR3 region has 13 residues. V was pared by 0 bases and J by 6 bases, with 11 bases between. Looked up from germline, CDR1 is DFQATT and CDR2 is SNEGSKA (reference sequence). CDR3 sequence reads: CSARDVGGAEAFF. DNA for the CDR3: TGCAGTGCTAGAGATGTCGGAGGGGCTGAAGCTTTCTTT.

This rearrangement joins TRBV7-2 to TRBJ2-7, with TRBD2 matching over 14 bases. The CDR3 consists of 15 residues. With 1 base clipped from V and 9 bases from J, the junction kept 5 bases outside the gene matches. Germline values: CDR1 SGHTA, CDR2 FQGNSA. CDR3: CASSLGGLAGVGQYF. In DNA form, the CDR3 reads TGTGCCAGCAGCTTAGGGGGACTAGCGGGAGTGGGGCAGTACTTC.

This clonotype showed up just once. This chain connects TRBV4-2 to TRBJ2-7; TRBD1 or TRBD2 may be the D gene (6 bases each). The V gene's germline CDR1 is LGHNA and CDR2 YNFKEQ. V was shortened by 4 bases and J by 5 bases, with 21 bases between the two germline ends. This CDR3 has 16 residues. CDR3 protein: CASSRERASEGDEQYF. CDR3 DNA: TGTGCCAGCAGCCGCGAGAGGGCTAGCGAGGGGGACGAGCAGTACTTC.

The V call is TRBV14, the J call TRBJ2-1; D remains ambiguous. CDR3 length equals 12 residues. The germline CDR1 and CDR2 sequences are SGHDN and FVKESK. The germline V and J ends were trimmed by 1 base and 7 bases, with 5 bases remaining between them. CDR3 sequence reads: CASSQVLNEQFF. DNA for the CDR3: TGTGCCAGCAGCCAAGTACTGAATGAGCAGTTCTTC.

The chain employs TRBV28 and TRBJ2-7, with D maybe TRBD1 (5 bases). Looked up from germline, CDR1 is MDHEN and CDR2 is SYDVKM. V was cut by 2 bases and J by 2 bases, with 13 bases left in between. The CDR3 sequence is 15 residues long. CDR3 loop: CASSLRTSLTYEQYF. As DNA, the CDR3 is TGTGCCAGCAGTTTAAGGACATCACTCACCTACGAGCAGTACTTC.

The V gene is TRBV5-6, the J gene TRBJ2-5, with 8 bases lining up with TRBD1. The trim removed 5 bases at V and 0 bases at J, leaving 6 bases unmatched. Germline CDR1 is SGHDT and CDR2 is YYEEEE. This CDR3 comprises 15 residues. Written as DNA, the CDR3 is TGTGCCAGCAGTTTCCGACAGGGGTACCAAGAGACCCAGTACTTC. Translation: CASSFRQGYQETQYF. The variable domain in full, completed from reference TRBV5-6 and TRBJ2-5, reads DAGVTQSPTHLIKTRGQQVTLRCSPKSGHDTVSWYQQALGQGPQFIFQYYEEEERQRGNFPDRFSGHQFPNYSSELNVNALLLGDSALYLCASSFRQGYQETQYFGPGTRLLVL.

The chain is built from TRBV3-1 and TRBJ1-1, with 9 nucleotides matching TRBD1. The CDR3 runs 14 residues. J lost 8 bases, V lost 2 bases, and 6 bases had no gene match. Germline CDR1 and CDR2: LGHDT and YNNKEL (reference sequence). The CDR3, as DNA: TGTGCCAGCAGCCAACGGGACAGGGTTATAGAAGCTTTCTTT. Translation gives CASSQRDRVIEAFF. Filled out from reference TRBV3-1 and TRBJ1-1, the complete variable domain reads DTAVSQTPKYLVTQMGNDKSIKCEQNLGHDTMYWYKQDSKKFLKIMFSYNNKELIINETVPNRFSPKSPDKAHLNLHINSLELGDSAVYFCASSQRDRVIEAFFGQGTRLTVV.

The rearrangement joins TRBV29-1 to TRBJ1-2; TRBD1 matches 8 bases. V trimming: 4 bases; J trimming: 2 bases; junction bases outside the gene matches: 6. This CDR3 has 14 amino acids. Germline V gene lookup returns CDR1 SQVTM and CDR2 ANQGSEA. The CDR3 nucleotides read TGCAGCGTTGGCCCCCGACAGGGGAACTATGGCTACACCTTC. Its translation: CSVGPRQGNYGYTF.

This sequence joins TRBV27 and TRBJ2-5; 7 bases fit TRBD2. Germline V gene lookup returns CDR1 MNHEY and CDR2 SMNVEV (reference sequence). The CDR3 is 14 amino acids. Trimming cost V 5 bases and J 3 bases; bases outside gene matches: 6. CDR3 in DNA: TGTGCCAGCAGTGCCGCAGGGAGGGAAGAGACCCAGTACTTC. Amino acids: CASSAAGREETQYF.